The TCR beta chain under discussion was sequenced for a study of shared clonotypes between healthy human individuals. Study-wide points: Researchers sampled only blood; tissue repertoires likely differ.

Recent vaccinations or acute infections were absent in the healthy HIV-negative adult donors. It was at deep level that the assay was run. Genomic DNA from each subset was divided evenly over several immunoSEQ plates. TCRdb keeps only in-frame clones here, not all; method: immunoSEQ multiplex PCR. Seen here are some 120,000 clones, 68% observed once, and the top ten hold roughly a quarter. About this clone itself: Its antigen is not identified.

The J segment lost 8 bases and the V segment lost 2 bases, leaving 18 bases of the junction unmatched. The CDR3 has 18 amino acids. Looked up from germline, CDR1 is SEHNR and CDR2 is FQNEAQ (reference sequence). This chain connects TRBV7-9 to TRBJ2-1; 7 bases match TRBD2. This TCR was recovered from a woman between 25 and 40 years old in good health. Sequencing was carried out using memory CD8+ T cells sorted from blood. Documented subset: CD45RO+ cells pooled with CCR7-negative TemRA cells. The CDR3 loop is CASSLQARRGLTFHEQFF. CDR3 DNA: TGTGCCAGCAGCTTACAGGCTAGACGGGGACTAACGTTTCATGAGCAGTTCTTC.